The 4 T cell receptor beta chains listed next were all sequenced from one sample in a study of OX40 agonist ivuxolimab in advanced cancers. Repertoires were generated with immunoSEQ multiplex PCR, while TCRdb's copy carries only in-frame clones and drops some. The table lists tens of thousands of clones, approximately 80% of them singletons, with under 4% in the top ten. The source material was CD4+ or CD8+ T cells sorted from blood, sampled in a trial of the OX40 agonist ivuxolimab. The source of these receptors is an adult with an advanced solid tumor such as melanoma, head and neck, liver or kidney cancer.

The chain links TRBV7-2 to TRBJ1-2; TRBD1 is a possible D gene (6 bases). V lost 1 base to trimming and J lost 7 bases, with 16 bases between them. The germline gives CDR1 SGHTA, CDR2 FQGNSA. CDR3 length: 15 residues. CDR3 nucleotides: TGTGCCAGCAGCTTAGAGAGGGGGGAGAGAATTGGCTACACCTTC. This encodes CASSLERGERIGYTF.

The CDR3 DNA is TGCGCCAGCAGCCAAGTCGGTCTAGCGGTTGGTGAGCAGTACTTC. The encoded protein is CASSQVGLAVGEQYF. This chain connects TRBV4-1 to TRBJ2-7, with 7 bases that match TRBD2. Germline V lookup: CDR1 MGHRA, CDR2 YSYEKL. The CDR3 loop spans 15 amino acids. With V trimmed by 1 base and J by 7 bases, 10 bases remained unmatched.

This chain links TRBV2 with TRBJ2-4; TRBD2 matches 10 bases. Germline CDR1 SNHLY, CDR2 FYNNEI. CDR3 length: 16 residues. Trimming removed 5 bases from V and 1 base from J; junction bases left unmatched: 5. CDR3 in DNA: TGTGCCAGCAGTCTTACTAGCGGGAAGGCCAAAAACATTCAGTACTTC. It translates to CASSLTSGKAKNIQYF.

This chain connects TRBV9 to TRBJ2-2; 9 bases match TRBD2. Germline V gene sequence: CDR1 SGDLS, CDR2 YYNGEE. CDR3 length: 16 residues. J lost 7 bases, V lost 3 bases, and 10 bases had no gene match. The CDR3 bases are TGTGCCAGCAGCGCCCTTGCTAGCGGGAAGGACGGGGAGCTGTTTTTT. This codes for CASSALASGKDGELFF. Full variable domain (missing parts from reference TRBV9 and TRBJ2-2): DSGVTQTPKHLITATGQRVTLRCSPRSGDLSVYWYQQSLDQGLQFLIQYYNGEERAKGNILERFSAQQFPDLHSELNLSSLELGDSALYFCASSALASGKDGELFFGEGSRLTVL.